These 4 T cell receptor beta chains share one sample of origin, sequenced in a study of human CD8 memory T cell subsets. UMI-labeled 5' RACE was used to make TCR beta libraries. With the 5' RACE reads reprocessed, TCRdb shows one record per CDR3 protein and no DNA. The sample table sets out roughly 7,000 distinct CDR3 sequences. The material sequenced was CD8+ stem-like memory T cells (TSCM and TCM) sorted from PBMCs. Subset indicated: stem-like memory CD8 T cells (TSTEM), CCR7+ PD-1- TIGIT-. Receptors were obtained from a human donor in good health.

This clonotype ranks as medium-sized in terms of frequency. V is TRBV25-1 and J is TRBJ1-1; TCRdb's D call, TRBD1, is unchecked because there is no DNA. Germline CDR1 MGHDK, CDR2 SYGVNS. This CDR3 is 14 amino acids long. The CDR3: CASSLTGRGTEAFF.

J is TRBJ2-5 and V is TRBV4-1; TCRdb's D call, TRBD1, is unchecked because there is no DNA. CDR1 and CDR2 from the germline V gene are MGHRA and YSYEKL. The CDR3 totals 14 residues. This CDR3 is CASSQGTGTETQYF.

The chain joins TRBV2 to TRBJ1-1; TCRdb designates TRBD1, a call that cannot be tested without DNA. The CDR3 is 13 residues long. Germline CDR1 and CDR2: SNHLY and FYNNEI. CDR3 residues: CASKPLGDPEAFF.

The chain combines TRBV7-6 with TRBJ2-7. CDR3 length: 13 residues. In germline, CDR1 is SGHVS, CDR2 FNYEAQ. CDR3 in amino acids: CASSSGRAYEQYF.